This T cell receptor beta chain was documented in a study of T cells after posttransplantation cyclophosphamide. In germline, CDR1 is LNHDA, CDR2 SQIVND (reference sequence). The CDR3 spans 16 residues. V lost 6 bases to trimming and J lost 1 base; unmatched junction nucleotides: 3. Some clones are missing from TCRdb's copy, which holds only in-frame ones; the method was immunoSEQ multiplex PCR. The table includes about 47,000 clones, approximately 94% detected once. The sequenced sample was PBMCs. V gene TRBV19 combines with J gene TRBJ2-3, with 14 bases aligning to TRBD2. The sequence was collected from a woman in her 30s in good health and a related stem cell transplant donor. The CDR3 loop is CASSPGLAGGTDTQYF. The CDR3 nucleotides read TGTGCCAGTAGCCCGGGACTAGCGGGAGGCACAGATACGCAGTATTTT.